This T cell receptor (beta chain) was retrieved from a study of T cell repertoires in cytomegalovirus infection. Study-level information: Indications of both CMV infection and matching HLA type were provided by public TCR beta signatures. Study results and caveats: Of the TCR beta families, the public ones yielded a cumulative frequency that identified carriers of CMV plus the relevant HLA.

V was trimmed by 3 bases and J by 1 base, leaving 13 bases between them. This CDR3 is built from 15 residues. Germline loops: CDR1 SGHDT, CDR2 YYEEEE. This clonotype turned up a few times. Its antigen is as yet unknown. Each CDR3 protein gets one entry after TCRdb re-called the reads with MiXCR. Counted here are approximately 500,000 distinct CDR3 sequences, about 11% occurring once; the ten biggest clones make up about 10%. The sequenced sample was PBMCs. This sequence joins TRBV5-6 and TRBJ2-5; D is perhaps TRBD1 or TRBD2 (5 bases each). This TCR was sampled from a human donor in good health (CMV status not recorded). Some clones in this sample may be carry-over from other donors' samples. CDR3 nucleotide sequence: TGTGCCAGCAGCTGGGGTTCGGGGCCCCAAGAGACCCAGTACTTC. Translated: CASSWGSGPQETQYF.